What follows is one TCR beta chain and its context. These data belong to a study of cytotoxic CD8 clonotypes in ibrutinib-treated CLL. Only in-frame clones appear in the TCRdb table, and some are missing; sequencing was by immunoSEQ multiplex PCR. The profile shows roughly 220,000 clones, about four fifths of them singletons. The CDR3 extends over 16 amino acids. Germline V gene lookup returns CDR1 PRHDT and CDR2 FYEKMQ (reference sequence). V dropped 4 bases and J dropped 1 base, with 15 bases sitting between them. The J gene is TRBJ2-3, the V gene TRBV13; D uncertain. The sequences come from PBMCs, collected after 12 months of ibrutinib treatment. The TCR was taken from a human donor with chronic lymphocytic leukemia. The CDR3 reads CASSWRLRRGTDTQYF. CDR3 in DNA: TGTGCCAGCAGCTGGCGACTGCGAAGAGGCACAGATACGCAGTATTTT.